This entry lists 6 T cell receptor beta chains sequenced from one sample in a study of T-cell memory formation after mild COVID-19. A single record per CDR3 protein comes from TCRdb applying MiXCR to the 5' RACE reads. In the table there are 400,000 or so distinct CDR3 sequences, 15% to 20% of which are singletons. Sample: PBMCs or a T cell subset sorted from them (not recorded which). Receptors originate from an adult woman who had mild COVID-19 (a few samples of this study predate the infection). Cell type and time point are not known.

This chain uses TRBV13 with TRBJ1-3, with 9 bases identical to TRBD1. The CDR3 has 15 amino acids. With V trimmed by 5 bases and J by 4 bases, 6 bases remained unmatched. Germline V CDR1 and CDR2: PRHDT, FYEKMQ (reference sequence). CDR3 DNA: TGTGCCAGCAGCCTGCGGACAGGGGTAGGAAACACCATATATTTT. It yields the protein CASSLRTGVGNTIYF.

This clonotype has a handful of counts. V and J are TRBV4-3 and TRBJ2-7; D is perhaps TRBD1 (5 bases). CDR3 length: 14 residues. The V end lost 5 bases, the J end lost 2 bases, and 13 bases lay between the germline ends. Germline loops: CDR1 LGHNA, CDR2 YSLEER. This CDR3 is CASSYRTRTYEQYF. CDR3 coding DNA: TGCGCCAGCAGCTACAGGACAAGGACCTACGAGCAGTACTTC.

This clonotype was counted many times. J is TRBJ1-5 and V is TRBV5-1, with D perhaps matching TRBD1 (6 bases). The CDR3 has 15 amino acids. CDR1 is SGHRS and CDR2 is YFSETQ in the germline V gene. V was cut by 2 bases and J by 1 base, with 10 bases left in between. In DNA form, the CDR3 reads TGCGCCAGCAGCTTACAGGGAAACAGCAATCAGCCCCAGCATTTT. Its protein product is CASSLQGNSNQPQHF.

The J gene is TRBJ2-2, the V gene TRBV7-8, with D perhaps matching TRBD2 (6 bases). The CDR3 is 14 amino acids. Trimming stripped 5 bases from V and 6 bases from J, with 13 bases between. Germline CDR1 reads SGHVS; CDR2 reads FQNEAQ. In DNA, the CDR3 is TGTGCCAGCAGCGCCTCTGGGAGGTCCGGGGAGCTGTTTTTT. As protein: CASSASGRSGELFF.

This clonotype was detected many times. CDR3: CASSWGTGQETQYF. In nucleotides, the CDR3 is TGCGCCAGCAGCTGGGGGACGGGGCAGGAGACCCAGTACTTC. The chain carries TRBV5-1 and TRBJ2-5; D is perhaps TRBD1 or TRBD2 (5 bases each). V lost 3 bases, J lost 5 bases, and 14 bases lay in between. The CDR3 covers 14 residues. In germline, CDR1 is SGHRS, CDR2 YFSETQ.

The chain employs TRBV7-2 and TRBJ1-4, with no clear D. Trimming pared 1 base from V and 10 bases from J, leaving 19 bases between. Germline CDR1 and CDR2: SGHTA and FQGNSA. This CDR3 spans 16 amino acids. CDR3 amino acids: CASSLEAGLRLGKLFF. CDR3 sequence (DNA): TGTGCCAGCAGCTTAGAGGCCGGACTGCGTCTTGGAAAACTGTTTTTT.